These T cell receptor beta chains were read from a single sample in a study of T cell changes during pregnancy in multiple sclerosis. This table comes from immunoSEQ multiplex PCR, and its TCRdb copy is limited to in-frame clones, with some not included. The table includes over 65,000 clones, approximately 94% detected once. The source material was peripheral blood, sampled in the third trimester of pregnancy. These receptors originate from a female donor with multiple sclerosis, enrolled in a pregnancy study. Both conserved end residues are part of each CDR3. A D gene is named only where the DNA matches it firmly. Not all rows give a size; the values are once, few, many and, for expanded clones, a class.

TRBJ1-1 TRBV11-2 NA NA CASSLVKQGHLNTEAFF TGTGCCAGCAGCTTAGTTAAACAGGGACACCTAAACACTGAAGCTTTCTTT
TRBJ1-5 TRBV2 TRBD1 NA CASSPRGRESQPQHF TGTGCCAGCAGTCCAAGGGGGCGCGAGTCACAGCCCCAGCATTTT
TRBJ1-6 TRBV2 TRBD1 NA CASSRTGDPDNSPLHF TGTGCCAGCAGTAGGACAGGGGATCCGGATAATTCACCCCTCCACTTT
TRBJ1-2 TRBV6-5 TRBD1 NA CASRLGDRVGYGYTF TGTGCCAGCAGGTTGGGTGACAGGGTGGGCTATGGCTACACCTTC
TRBJ1-1 TRBV19 NA NA CASSRDGTPGTEAFF TGTGCCAGTAGTCGGGACGGGACACCAGGCACTGAAGCTTTCTTT
TRBJ2-2 TRBV15 NA once CATLSTGELFF TGTGCCACGCTGAGCACCGGGGAGCTGTTTTTT
TRBJ2-2 TRBV19 TRBD2 NA CASSIASGGLLTGELFF TGTGCCAGTAGTATCGCTAGCGGGGGGCTATTGACCGGGGAGCTGTTTTTT
TRBJ2-7 TRBV14 NA NA CASSQVGRMWSYEQYF TGTGCCAGCAGCCAAGTGGGGAGGATGTGGTCCTACGAGCAGTACTTC
TRBJ2-1 TRBV18 NA NA CASSPNRNNEQFF TGTGCCAGCTCACCCAACAGGAACAATGAGCAGTTCTTC
TRBJ1-2 TRBV18 TRBD1 NA CASPPGQGAYGYTF TGTGCCAGCCCTCCGGGACAGGGGGCCTATGGCTACACCTTC
TRBJ2-1 TRBV9 NA once CASNLGGAHEQFF TGTGCCAGCAATCTAGGGGGGGCCCATGAGCAGTTCTTC
TRBJ2-3 TRBV7-2 TRBD2 NA CASSPSTSGRTDTQYF TGTGCCAGCAGCCCATCGACTAGCGGCCGCACAGATACGCAGTATTTT
TRBJ1-2 TRBV7-9 NA NA CASRPPGSNYGYTF TGTGCCAGCAGGCCGCCGGGGTCAAACTATGGCTACACCTTC
TRBJ1-2 TRBV5-6 NA NA CASSYYRVFYGYTF TGTGCCAGCAGCTATTACAGGGTGTTCTATGGCTACACCTTC
TRBJ2-7 TRBV27 NA NA CASSSDGAGAPYEQYF TGTGCCAGCAGTTCGGATGGGGCGGGGGCCCCCTACGAGCAGTACTTC
TRBJ2-1 TRBV7-3 NA NA CASSTAQGNEQFF TGTGCCAGCAGCACCGCACAGGGAAATGAGCAGTTCTTC